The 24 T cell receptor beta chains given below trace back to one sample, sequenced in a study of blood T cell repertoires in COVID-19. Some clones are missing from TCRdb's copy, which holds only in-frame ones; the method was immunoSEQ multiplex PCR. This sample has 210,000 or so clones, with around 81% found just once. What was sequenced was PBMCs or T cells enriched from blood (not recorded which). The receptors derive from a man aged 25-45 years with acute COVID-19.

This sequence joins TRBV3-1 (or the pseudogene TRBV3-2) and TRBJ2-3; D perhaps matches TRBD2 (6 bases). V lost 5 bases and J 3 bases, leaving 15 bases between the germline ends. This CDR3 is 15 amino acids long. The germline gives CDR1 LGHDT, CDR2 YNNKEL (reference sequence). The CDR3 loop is CASSGGAGGTDTQYF. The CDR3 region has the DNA TGTGCCAGCAGCGGGGGAGCGGGTGGAACAGATACGCAGTATTTT.

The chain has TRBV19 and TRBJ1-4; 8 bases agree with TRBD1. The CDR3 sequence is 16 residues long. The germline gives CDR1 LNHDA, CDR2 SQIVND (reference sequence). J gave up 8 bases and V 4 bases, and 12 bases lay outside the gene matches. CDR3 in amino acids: CASSTKAGTGQEKLFF. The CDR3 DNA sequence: TGTGCCAGTAGTACCAAAGCCGGGACAGGTCAAGAAAAACTGTTTTTT.

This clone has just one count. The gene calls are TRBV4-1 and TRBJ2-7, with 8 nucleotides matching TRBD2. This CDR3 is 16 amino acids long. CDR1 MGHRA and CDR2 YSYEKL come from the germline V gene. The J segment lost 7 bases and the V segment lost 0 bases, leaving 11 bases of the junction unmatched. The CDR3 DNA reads TGCGCCAGCAGCCAAGAAGGGCTAGCGGGTCCTACTGAGCAGTACTTC. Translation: CASSQEGLAGPTEQYF.

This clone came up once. CDR3 nucleotide sequence: TGTGCCAGCAGTTTCTACGGGGGGGACACTGAAGCTTTCTTT. As protein: CASSFYGGDTEAFF. The rearrangement uses TRBV27 and TRBJ1-1; TRBD1 is a possible D gene (5 bases). Trimming shortened V by 3 bases and J by 3 bases, and 11 bases separated the two germline ends. This CDR3 spans 14 amino acids. Germline V lookup: CDR1 MNHEY, CDR2 SMNVEV (reference sequence).

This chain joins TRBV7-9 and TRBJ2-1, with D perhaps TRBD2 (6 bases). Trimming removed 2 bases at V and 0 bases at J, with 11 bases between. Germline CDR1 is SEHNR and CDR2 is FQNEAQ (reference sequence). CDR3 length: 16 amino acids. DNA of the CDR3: TGTGCCAGCAGCTTAATTAGCGGCAGCTCCTACAATGAGCAGTTCTTC. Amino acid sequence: CASSLISGSSYNEQFF.

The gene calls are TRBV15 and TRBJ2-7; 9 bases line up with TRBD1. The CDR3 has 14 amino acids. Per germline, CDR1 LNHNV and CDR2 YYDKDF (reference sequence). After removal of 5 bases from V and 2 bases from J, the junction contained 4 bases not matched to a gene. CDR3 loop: CATSGRDRAYEQYF. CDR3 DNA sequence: TGTGCCACCAGCGGAAGGGACAGGGCCTACGAGCAGTACTTC.

The CDR3 nucleotides read TGTGCCAGCAGCTCGCCTACTAGCGGGGGGGGAGATACGCAGTATTTT. As protein: CASSSPTSGGGDTQYF. The rearrangement links TRBV12-1 to TRBJ2-3; the table names TRBD2, a call not compared with the DNA. TRBV12-1 is flagged as a pseudogene. The CDR3 has 16 residues.

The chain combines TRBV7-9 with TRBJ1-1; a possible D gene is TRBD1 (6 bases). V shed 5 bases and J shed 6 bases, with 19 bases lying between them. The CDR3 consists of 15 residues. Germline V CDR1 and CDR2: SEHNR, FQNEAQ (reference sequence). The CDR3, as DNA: TGTGCCAGCAGCCCCGTCAAACAGGGATCTGCTGAAGCTTTCTTT. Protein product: CASSPVKQGSAEAFF.

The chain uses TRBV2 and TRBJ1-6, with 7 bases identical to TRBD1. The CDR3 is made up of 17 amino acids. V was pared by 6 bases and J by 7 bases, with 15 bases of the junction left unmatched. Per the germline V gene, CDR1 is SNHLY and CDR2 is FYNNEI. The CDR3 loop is CASRRPRTGVKNSPLHF. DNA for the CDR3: TGTGCCAGCAGGCGGCCTAGGACAGGCGTTAAAAATTCACCCCTCCACTTT.

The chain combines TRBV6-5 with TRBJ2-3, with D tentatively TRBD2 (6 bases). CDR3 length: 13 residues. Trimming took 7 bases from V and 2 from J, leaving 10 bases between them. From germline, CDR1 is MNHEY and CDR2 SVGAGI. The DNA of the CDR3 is TGTGCCAGCACATTAGCGGTCACAGATACGCAGTATTTT. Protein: CASTLAVTDTQYF.

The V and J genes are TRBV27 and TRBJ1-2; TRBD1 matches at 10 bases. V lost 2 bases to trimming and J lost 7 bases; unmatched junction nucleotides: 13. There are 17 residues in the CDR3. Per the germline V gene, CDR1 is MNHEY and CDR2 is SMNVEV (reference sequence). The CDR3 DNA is TGTGCCAGCAGTTTAGTCCCTCGGGACAGGGGTTCGTCTGGCTACACCTTC. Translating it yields CASSLVPRDRGSSGYTF.

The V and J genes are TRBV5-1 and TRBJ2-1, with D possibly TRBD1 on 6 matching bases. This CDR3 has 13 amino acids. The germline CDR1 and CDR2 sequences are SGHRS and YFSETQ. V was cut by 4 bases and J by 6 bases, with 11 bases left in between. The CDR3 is CASSPGQTNEQFF. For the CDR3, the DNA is TGCGCCAGCAGCCCCGGACAGACCAATGAGCAGTTCTTC.

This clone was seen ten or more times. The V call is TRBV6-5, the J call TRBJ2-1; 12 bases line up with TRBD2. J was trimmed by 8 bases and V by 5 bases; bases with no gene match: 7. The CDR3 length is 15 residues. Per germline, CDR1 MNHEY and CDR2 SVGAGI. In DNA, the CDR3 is TGTGCCAGCAGTCAATCTAGCGGGGGGGCGGATGAGCAGTTCTTC. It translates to CASSQSSGGADEQFF.

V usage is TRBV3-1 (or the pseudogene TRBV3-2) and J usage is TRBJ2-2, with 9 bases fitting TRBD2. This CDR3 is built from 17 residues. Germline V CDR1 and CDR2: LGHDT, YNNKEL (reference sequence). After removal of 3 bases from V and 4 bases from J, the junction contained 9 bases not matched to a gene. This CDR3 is CASSHQRGDRGTGELFF. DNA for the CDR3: TGTGCCAGCAGCCACCAGCGGGGGGATCGGGGCACCGGGGAGCTGTTTTTT.

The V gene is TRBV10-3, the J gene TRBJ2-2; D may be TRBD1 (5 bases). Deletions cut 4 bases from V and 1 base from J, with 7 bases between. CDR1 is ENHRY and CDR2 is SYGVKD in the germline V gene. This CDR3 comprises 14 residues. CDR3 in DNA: TGTGCCATCAGTGGAGGACAGAACACCGGGGAGCTGTTTTTT. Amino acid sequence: CAISGGQNTGELFF.

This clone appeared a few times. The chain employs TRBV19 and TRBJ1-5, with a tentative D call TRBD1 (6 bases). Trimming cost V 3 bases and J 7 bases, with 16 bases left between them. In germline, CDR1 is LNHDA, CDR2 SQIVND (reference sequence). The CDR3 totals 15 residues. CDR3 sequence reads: CASSIPVGRGQPQHF. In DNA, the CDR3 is TGTGCCAGTAGTATCCCCGTAGGAAGGGGGCAGCCCCAGCATTTT.

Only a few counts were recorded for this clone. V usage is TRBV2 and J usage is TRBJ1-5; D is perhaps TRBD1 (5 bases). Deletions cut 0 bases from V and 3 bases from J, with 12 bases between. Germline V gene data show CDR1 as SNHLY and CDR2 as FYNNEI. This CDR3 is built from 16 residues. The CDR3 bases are TGTGCCAGCAGTGAAGCTTCAGGGTCCTTCAATCAGCCCCAGCATTTT. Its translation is CASSEASGSFNQPQHF. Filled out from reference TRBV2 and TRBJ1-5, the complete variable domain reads EPEVTQTPSHQVTQMGQEVILRCVPISNHLYFYWYRQILGQKVEFLVSFYNNEISEKSEIFDDQFSVERPDGSNFTLKIRSTKLEDSAMYFCASSEASGSFNQPQHFGDGTRLSIL.

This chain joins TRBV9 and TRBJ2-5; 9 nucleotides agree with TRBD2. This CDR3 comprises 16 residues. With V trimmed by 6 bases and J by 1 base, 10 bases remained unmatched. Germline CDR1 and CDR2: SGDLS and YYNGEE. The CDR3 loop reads CASTQAGSGGQETQYF. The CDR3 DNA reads TGTGCCAGCACCCAGGCAGGTAGCGGGGGCCAAGAGACCCAGTACTTC. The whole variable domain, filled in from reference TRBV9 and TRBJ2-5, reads DSGVTQTPKHLITATGQRVTLRCSPRSGDLSVYWYQQSLDQGLQFLIQYYNGEERAKGNILERFSAQQFPDLHSELNLSSLELGDSALYFCASTQAGSGGQETQYFGPGTRLLVL.

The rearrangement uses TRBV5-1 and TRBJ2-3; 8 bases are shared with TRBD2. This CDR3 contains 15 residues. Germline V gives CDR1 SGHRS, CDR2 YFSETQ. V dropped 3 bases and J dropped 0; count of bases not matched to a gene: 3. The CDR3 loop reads CASSSGGVSTDTQYF. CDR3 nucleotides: TGCGCCAGCAGCTCCGGGGGGGTGAGCACAGATACGCAGTATTTT. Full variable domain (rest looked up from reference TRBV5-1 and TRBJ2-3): KAGVTQTPRYLIKTRGQQVTLSCSPISGHRSVSWYQQTPGQGLQFLFEYFSETQRNKGNFPGRFSGRQFSNSRSEMNVSTLELGDSALYLCASSSGGVSTDTQYFGPGTRLTVL.

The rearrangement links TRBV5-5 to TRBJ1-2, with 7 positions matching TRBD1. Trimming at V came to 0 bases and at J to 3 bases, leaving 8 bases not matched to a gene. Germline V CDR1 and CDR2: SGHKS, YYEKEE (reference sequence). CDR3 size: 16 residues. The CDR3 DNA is TGTGCCAGCAGCTTGGGACAGGGAGGCCCCTACTATGGCTACACCTTC. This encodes CASSLGQGGPYYGYTF.

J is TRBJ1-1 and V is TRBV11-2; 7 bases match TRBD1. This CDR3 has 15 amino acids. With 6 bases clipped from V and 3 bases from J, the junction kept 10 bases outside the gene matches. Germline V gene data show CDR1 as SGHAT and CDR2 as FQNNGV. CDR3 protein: CASRPSDREYTEAFF. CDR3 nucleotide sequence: TGTGCCAGCAGACCTTCCGACAGGGAATACACTGAAGCTTTCTTT. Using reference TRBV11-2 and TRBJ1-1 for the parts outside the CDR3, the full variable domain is EAGVAQSPRYKIIEKRQSVAFWCNPISGHATLYWYQQILGQGPKLLIQFQNNGVVDDSQLPKDRFSAERLKGVDSTLKIQPAKLEDSAVYLCASRPSDREYTEAFFGQGTRLTVV.

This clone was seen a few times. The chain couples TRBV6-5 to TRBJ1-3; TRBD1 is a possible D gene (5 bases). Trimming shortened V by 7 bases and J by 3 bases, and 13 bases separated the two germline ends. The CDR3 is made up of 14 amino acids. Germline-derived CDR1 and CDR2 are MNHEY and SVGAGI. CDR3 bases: TGTGCCAGCAAGCGTCGGGGGTATGGAAACACCATATATTTT. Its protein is CASKRRGYGNTIYF.

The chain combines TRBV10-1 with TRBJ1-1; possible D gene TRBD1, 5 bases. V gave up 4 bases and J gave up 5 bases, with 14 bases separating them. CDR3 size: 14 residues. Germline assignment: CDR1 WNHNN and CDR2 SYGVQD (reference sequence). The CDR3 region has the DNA TGCGCCAGCAGTGCCAGGACAACCTGGACTGAAGCTTTCTTT. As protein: CASSARTTWTEAFF.

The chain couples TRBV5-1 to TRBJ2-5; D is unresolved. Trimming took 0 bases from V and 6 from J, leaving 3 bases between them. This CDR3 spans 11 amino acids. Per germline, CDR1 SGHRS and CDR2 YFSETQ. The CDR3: CASSLDKTQYF. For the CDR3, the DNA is TGCGCCAGCAGCTTGGATAAGACCCAGTACTTC. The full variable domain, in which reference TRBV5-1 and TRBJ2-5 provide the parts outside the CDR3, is KAGVTQTPRYLIKTRGQQVTLSCSPISGHRSVSWYQQTPGQGLQFLFEYFSETQRNKGNFPGRFSGRQFSNSRSEMNVSTLELGDSALYLCASSLDKTQYFGPGTRLLVL.